One TCR beta chain is described in this entry. Antigen unknown. These data are taken from a study of OX40 agonist ivuxolimab in advanced cancers. The table came from immunoSEQ multiplex PCR; TCRdb's copy has only in-frame clones and leaves some out. In the table there are roughly 44,000 clones, over 80% of which are singletons. The CDR3 contains 13 residues. Germline-derived CDR1 and CDR2 are LNHDA and SQIVND (reference sequence). Unmatched junction bases numbered 10, after V lost 7 bases and J lost 7 bases. Findings and caveats of the study: Among expanded peripheral T cells, antigen specificity went undetermined. Partial responders at 0.1-3.0 mg/kg had among the lowest clonal expansion.

The genes are TRBV19 and TRBJ2-7; 7 bases map to TRBD1. This specimen consisted of CD4+ or CD8+ T cells sorted from blood, obtained in a trial of the OX40 agonist ivuxolimab. The TCR was taken from an adult with an advanced solid tumor such as melanoma, head and neck, liver or kidney cancer. The CDR3 reads CASKSDRAREQYF. The CDR3 coding sequence is TGTGCCAGTAAAAGCGACAGGGCGAGGGAGCAGTACTTC.